This TCR beta chain was identified during a study of CD8 T cells in Susac syndrome. V gave up 4 bases and J gave up 4 bases, with 7 bases separating them. The length of the CDR3 is 12 residues. Germline values: CDR1 MDHEN, CDR2 SYDVKM. With random hexamers, 0.5 to 1 ug RNA was reverse transcribed. It was immunoSEQ multiplex PCR that amplified TCR beta CDR3 across 54 Vbeta and 13 Jbeta. TCRdb processed the immunoSEQ multiplex PCR reads anew with MiXCR; each CDR3 protein has one entry. The table lists around 140,000 distinct CDR3 sequences, roughly 94% of them singletons. Sequencing of TCR beta was undertaken in CD8+ and CD4+ T cells derived from blood. Healthy donors were controls matched for age and sex. The CD8+ and CD4+ T cells were negatively isolated, with the TEMRA cells enriched by FACS.

The J gene is TRBJ2-5, the V gene TRBV28; the D gene is possibly TRBD1 (6 bases). Sequencing was carried out using CD4+ T cells from PBMCs. The sequence derives from a human donor in good health. The CDR3 loop is CASSSGAETQYF. In nucleotides, the CDR3 is TGTGCCAGCAGTTCAGGGGCAGAGACCCAGTACTTC.